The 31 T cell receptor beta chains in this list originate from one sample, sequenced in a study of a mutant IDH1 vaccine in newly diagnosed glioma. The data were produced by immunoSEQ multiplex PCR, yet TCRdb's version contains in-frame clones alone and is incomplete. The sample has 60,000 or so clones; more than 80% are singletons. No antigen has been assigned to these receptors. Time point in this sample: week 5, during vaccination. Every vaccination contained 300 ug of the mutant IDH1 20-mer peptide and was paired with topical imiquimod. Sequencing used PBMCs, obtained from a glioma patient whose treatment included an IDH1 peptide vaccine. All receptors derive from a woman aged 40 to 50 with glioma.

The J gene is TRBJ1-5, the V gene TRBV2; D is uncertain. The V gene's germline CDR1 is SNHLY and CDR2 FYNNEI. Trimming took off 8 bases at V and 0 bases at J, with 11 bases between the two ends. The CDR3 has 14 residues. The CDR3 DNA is TGTGCCAGCTCGGAGGGAAATAGCAATCAGCCCCAGCATTTT. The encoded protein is CASSEGNSNQPQHF.

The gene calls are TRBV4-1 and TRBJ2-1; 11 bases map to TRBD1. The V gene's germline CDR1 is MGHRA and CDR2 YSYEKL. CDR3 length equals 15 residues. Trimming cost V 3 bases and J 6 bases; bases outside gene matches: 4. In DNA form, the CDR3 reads TGCGCCAGCAGCCAGGGGACAGGGGGGGCCAATGAGCAGTTCTTC. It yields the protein CASSQGTGGANEQFF.

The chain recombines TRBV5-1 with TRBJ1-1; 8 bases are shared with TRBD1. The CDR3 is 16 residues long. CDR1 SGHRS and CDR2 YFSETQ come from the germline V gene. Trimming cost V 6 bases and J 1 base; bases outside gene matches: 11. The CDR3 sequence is CASKLTGDSSNTEAFF. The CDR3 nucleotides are TGCGCCAGCAAGTTGACAGGGGACAGCTCGAACACTGAAGCTTTCTTT.

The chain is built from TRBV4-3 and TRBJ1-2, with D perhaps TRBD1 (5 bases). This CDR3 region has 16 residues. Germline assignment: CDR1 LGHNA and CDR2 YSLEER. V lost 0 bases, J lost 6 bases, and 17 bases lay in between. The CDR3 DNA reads TGCGCCAGCAGCCAAGACGTAAATTCGGGCAGGGATGGCTACACCTTC. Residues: CASSQDVNSGRDGYTF.

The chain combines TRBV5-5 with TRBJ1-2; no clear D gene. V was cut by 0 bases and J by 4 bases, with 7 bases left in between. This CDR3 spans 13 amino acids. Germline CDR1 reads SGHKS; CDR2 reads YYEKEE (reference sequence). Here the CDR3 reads CASSLVVSYGYTF. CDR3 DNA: TGTGCCAGCAGCTTGGTGGTGAGCTATGGCTACACCTTC.

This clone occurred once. In nucleotides, the CDR3 is TGTGCCTGGAGTCCGACACAAGACACTGAAGCTTTCTTT. Translated: CAWSPTQDTEAFF. The chain joins TRBV30 to TRBJ1-1; D not resolved. Trimming removed 2 bases at V and 3 bases at J, with 10 bases between. Germline CDR1 is GTSNPN and CDR2 is SVGIG (reference sequence). The CDR3 runs 13 residues.

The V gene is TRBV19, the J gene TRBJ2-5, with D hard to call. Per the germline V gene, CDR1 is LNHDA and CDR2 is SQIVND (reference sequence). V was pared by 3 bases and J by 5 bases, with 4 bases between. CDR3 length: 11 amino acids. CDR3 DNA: TGTGCCAGTAGTATGGGGGAGACCCAGTACTTC. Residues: CASSMGETQYF.

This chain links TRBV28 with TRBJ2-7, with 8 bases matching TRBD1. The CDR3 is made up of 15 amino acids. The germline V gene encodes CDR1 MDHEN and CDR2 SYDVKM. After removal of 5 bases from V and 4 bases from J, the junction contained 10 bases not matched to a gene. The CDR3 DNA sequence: TGTGCCAGCAGTACACCCGGGACAGGACAATACGAGCAGTACTTC. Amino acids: CASSTPGTGQYEQYF. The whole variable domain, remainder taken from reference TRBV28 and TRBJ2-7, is DVKVTQSSRYLVKRTGEKVFLECVQDMDHENMFWYRQDPGLGLRLIYFSYDVKMKEKGDIPEGYSVSREKKERFSLILESASTNQTSMYLCASSTPGTGQYEQYFGPGTRLTVT.

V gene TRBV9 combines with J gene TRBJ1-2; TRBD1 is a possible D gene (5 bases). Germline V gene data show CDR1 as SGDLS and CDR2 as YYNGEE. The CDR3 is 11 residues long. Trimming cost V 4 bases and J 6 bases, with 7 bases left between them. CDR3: CASSTTDGYTF. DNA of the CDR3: TGTGCCAGCAGCACGACAGATGGCTACACCTTC.

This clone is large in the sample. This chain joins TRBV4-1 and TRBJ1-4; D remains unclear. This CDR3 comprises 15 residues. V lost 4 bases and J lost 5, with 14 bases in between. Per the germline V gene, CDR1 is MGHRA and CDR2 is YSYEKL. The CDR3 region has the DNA TGCGCCAGCAGCCTTCCGTGGCGGGGAAATGAAAAACTGTTTTTT. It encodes CASSLPWRGNEKLFF.

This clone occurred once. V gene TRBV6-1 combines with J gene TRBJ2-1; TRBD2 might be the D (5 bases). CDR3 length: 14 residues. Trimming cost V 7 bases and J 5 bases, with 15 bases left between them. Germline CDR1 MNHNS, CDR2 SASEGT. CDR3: CASTRTGDDNEQFF. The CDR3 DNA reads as TGTGCCAGCACCAGAACCGGGGATGACAATGAGCAGTTCTTC.

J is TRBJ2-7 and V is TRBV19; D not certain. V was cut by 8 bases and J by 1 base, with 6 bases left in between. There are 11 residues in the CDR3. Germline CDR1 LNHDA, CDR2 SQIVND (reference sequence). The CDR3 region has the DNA TGTGCCAGTGGGGTGTCCTACGAGCAGTACTTC. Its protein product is CASGVSYEQYF.

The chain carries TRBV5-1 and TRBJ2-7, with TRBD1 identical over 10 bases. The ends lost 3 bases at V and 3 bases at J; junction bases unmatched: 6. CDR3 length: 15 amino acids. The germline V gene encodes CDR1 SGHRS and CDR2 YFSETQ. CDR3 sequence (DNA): TGCGCCAGCAGCTCGGGACAGGGGAGGGTCTACGAGCAGTACTTC. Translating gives CASSSGQGRVYEQYF.

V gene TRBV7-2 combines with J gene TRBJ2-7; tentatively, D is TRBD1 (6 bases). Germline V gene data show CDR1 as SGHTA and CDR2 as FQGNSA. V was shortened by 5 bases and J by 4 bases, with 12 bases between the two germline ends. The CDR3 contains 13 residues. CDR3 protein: CASSPVGAYEQYF. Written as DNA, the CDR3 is TGTGCCAGCAGCCCTGTGGGGGCGTACGAGCAGTACTTC. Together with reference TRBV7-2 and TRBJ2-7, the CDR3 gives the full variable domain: GAGVSQSPSNKVTEKGKDVELRCDPISGHTALYWYRQSLGQGLEFLIYFQGNSAPDKSGLPSDRFSAERTGGSVSTLTIQRTQQEDSAVYLCASSPVGAYEQYFGPGTRLTVT.

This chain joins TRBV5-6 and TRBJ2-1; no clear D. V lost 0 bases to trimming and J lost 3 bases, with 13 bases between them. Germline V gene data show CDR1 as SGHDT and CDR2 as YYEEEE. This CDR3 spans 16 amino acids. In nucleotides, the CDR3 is TGTGCCAGCAGCTTGGTGCCCGATTCCCACTACAATGAGCAGTTCTTC. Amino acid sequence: CASSLVPDSHYNEQFF.

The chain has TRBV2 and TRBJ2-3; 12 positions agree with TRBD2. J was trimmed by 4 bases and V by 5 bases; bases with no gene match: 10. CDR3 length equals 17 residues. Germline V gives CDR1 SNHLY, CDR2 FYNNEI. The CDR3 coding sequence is TGTGCCAGCAGTCACCCCAGACTAGCGGGAGAGTCAGATACGCAGTATTTT. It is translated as CASSHPRLAGESDTQYF.

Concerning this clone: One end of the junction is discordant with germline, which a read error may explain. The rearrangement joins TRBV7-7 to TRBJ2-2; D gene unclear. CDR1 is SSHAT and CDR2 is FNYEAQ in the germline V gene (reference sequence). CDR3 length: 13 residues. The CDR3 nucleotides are TGTGCTAGCAGCTCTTCCAGGTCTGGGGAGCTGTTTTTT. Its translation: CASSSSRSGELFF.

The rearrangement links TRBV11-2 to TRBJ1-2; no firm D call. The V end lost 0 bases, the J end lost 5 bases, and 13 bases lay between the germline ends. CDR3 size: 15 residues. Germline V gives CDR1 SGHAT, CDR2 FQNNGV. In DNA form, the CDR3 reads TGTGCCAGCAGCTTAGAACTCGGGATGTCGTATGGCTACACCTTC. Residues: CASSLELGMSYGYTF.

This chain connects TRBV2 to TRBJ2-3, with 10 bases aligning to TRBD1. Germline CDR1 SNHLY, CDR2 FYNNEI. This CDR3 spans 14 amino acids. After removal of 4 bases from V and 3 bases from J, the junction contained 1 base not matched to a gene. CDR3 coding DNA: TGTGCCAGCAGTGCGGGACAGGGGACAGATACGCAGTATTTT. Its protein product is CASSAGQGTDTQYF.

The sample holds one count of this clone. The CDR3 bases are TGTGCCAGCAGTTCCCCGAGCTCCTACAATGAGCAGTTCTTC. As protein: CASSSPSSYNEQFF. The chain has TRBV6-5 and TRBJ2-1; D is undetermined. Trimming pared 4 bases from V and 0 bases from J, leaving 7 bases between. The CDR3 consists of 14 residues. CDR1 is MNHEY and CDR2 is SVGAGI in the germline V gene.

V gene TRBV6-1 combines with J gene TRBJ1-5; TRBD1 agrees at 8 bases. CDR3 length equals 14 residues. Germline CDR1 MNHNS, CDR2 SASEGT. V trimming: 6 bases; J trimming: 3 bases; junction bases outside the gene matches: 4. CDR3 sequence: CASRTGVSNQPQHF. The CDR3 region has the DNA TGTGCCAGCAGGACAGGGGTTTCCAATCAGCCCCAGCATTTT.

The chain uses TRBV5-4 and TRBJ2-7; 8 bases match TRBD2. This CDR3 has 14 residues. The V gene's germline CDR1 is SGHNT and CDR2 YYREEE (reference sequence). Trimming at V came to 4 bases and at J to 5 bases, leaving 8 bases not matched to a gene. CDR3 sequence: CASSPTGTRNEQYF. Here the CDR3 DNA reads TGTGCCAGCAGCCCAACCGGGACTAGAAACGAGCAGTACTTC.

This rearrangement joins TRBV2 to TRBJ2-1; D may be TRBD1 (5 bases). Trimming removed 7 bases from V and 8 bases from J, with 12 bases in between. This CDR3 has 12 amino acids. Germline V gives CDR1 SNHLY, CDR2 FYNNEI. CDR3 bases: TGTGCCAGCATCGCTCAGGGTTATGAGCAGTTCTTC. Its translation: CASIAQGYEQFF. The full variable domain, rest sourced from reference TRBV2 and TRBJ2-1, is EPEVTQTPSHQVTQMGQEVILRCVPISNHLYFYWYRQILGQKVEFLVSFYNNEISEKSEIFDDQFSVERPDGSNFTLKIRSTKLEDSAMYFCASIAQGYEQFFGPGTRLTVL.

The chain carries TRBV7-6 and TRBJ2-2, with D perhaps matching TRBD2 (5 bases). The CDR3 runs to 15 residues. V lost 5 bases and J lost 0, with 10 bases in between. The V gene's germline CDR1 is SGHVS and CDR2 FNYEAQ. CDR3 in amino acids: CASSRTSSNTGELFF. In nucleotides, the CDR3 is TGTGCCAGCAGCCGTACTAGTTCGAACACCGGGGAGCTGTTTTTT. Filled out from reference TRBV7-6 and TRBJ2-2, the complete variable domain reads GAGVSQSPRYKVTKRGQDVALRCDPISGHVSLYWYRQALGQGPEFLTYFNYEAQQDKSGLPNDRFSAERPEGSISTLTIQRTEQRDSAMYRCASSRTSSNTGELFFGEGSRLTVL.

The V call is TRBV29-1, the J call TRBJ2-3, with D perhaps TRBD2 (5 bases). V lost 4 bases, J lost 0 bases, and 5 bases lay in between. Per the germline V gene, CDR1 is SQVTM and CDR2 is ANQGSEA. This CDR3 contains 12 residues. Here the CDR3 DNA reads TGCAGCGTTGCGGGGAGCACAGATACGCAGTATTTT. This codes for CSVAGSTDTQYF.

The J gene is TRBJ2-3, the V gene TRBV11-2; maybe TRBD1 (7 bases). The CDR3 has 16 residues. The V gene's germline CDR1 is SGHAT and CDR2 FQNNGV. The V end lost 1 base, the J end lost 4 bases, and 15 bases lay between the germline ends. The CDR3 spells CASSLATGRDADTQYF. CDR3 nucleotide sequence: TGTGCCAGCAGCTTAGCGACAGGGCGGGACGCAGATACGCAGTATTTT.

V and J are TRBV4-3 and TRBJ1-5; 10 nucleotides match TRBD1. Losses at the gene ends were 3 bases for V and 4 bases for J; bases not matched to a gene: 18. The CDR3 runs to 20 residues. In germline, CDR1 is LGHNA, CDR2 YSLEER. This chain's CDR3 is CASSHPPTGGCLGVNQPQHF. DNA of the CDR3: TGCGCCAGCAGCCACCCTCCGACAGGGGGCTGTCTCGGTGTTAATCAGCCCCAGCATTTT.

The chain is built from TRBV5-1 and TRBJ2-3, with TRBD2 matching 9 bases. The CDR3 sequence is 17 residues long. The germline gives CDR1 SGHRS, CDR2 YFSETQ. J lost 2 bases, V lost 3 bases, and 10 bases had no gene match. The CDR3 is CASSSDRLAAYTDTQYF. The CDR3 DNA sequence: TGCGCCAGCAGCTCCGACAGACTAGCGGCCTACACAGATACGCAGTATTTT.

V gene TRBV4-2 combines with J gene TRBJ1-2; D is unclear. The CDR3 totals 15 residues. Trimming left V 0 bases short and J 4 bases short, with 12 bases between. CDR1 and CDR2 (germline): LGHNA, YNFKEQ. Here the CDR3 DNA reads TGTGCCAGCAGCCAAGATGGGCTCTCCCCCTATGGCTACACCTTC. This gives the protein CASSQDGLSPYGYTF.

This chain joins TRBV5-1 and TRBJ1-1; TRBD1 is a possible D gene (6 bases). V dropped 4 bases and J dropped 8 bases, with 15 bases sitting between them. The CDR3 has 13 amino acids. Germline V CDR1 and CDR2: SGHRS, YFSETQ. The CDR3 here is CASSSYTGTEAFF. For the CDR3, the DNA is TGCGCCAGCAGCAGCTATACCGGGACAGAAGCTTTCTTT.

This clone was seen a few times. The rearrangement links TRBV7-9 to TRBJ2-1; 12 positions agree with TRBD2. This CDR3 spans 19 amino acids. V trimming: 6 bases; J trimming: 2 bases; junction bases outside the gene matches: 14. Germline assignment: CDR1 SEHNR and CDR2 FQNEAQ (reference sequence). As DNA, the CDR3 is TGTGCCAGCAGTGAGACTAGCGGGAGTTGGGGTAGCCCCTACAATGAGCAGTTCTTC. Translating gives CASSETSGSWGSPYNEQFF. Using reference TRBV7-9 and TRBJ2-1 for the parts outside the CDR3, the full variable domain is DTGVSQNPRHKITKRGQNVTFRCDPISEHNRLYWYRQTLGQGPEFLTYFQNEAQLEKSRLLSDRFSAERPKGSFSTLEIQRTEQGDSAMYLCASSETSGSWGSPYNEQFFGPGTRLTVL.